This T cell receptor (beta chain) originates from a study of shared clonotypes between healthy human individuals. Study overall: The study used three CD4 naive, three CD4 memory, two CD8 naive and one CD8 memory plate per donor. Overall study results and limits: Represented diversity, genetic and exposure-history alike, was limited by few donors. A reduction in generation probabilities was seen for non-shared clonotypes relative to those shared by all four donors.

Comment on this clone: Its target is unknown.

Sequencing was performed with immunoSEQ multiplex PCR; in TCRdb, only in-frame clones are kept and a portion is missing. The sample has more than 2,000,000 clones, around nine tenths seen once. The origin of this receptor is a man aged 18 to 35 in good health. The sample consisted of naive CD4+ T cells sorted from blood. The subset here: CD45RA+ positively selected.

CDR3 in DNA: TGTGCCAGCCATCGACCTGGAGAGACCCAGTACTTC. Translated, it gives CASHRPGETQYF. The chain joins TRBV2 to TRBJ2-5; D ambiguous. This CDR3 comprises 12 residues. Per the germline V gene, CDR1 is SNHLY and CDR2 is FYNNEI. Trimming shortened V by 8 bases and J by 4 bases, and 11 bases separated the two germline ends.